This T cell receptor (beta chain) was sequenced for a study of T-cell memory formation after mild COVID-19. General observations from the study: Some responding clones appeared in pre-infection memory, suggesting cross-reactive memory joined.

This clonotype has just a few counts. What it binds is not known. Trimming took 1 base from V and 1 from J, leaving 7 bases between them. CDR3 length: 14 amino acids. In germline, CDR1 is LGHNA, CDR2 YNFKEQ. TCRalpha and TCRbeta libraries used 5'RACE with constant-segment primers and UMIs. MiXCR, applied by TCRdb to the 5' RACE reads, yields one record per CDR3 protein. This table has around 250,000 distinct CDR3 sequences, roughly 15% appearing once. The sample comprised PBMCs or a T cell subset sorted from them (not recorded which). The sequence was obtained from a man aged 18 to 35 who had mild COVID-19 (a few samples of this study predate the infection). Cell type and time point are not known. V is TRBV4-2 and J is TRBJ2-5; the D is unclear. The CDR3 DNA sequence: TGTGCCAGCAGCCAAGGTGGCAGCCAAGAGACCCAGTACTTC. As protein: CASSQGGSQETQYF.